Sequencing of this TCR beta chain was carried out in a study of blood T cell repertoires in COVID-19. Method: immunoSEQ multiplex PCR; TCRdb's copy keeps in-frame clones and lacks some. Among under 250,000 clones listed, about 83% were seen once. Germline loops: CDR1 SGHRS, CDR2 YFSETQ. V lost 4 bases to trimming and J lost 0 bases; unmatched junction nucleotides: 9. CDR3 length: 20 amino acids. This sequence was found in a woman aged 50 to 65 with active or convalescent COVID-19. Sequenced input: peripheral blood. This rearrangement joins TRBV5-1 to TRBJ2-2, with 16 bases matching TRBD2. In nucleotides, the CDR3 is TGCGCCAGCAGCATTTCGACCGGGACTAGCGGGAGGGCGAACACCGGGGAGCTGTTTTTT. It specifies CASSISTGTSGRANTGELFF.